The 8 T cell receptor beta chains given below trace back to one sample, sequenced in a study of blood T cell repertoires in COVID-19. Measured with immunoSEQ multiplex PCR; TCRdb has only the in-frame clones, and not every one. The sample records about 120,000 clones, 87% being singletons. Sequenced input: peripheral blood. All receptors come from a woman aged 70-85 years with acute or convalescent COVID-19.

The chain has TRBV11-2 and TRBJ2-1, with D maybe TRBD1 (6 bases). Germline CDR1 and CDR2: SGHAT and FQNNGV. Trimming removed 5 bases at V and 2 bases at J, with 19 bases between. This CDR3 has 17 amino acids. CDR3 in amino acids: CASSPSPGQFPYNEQFF. The CDR3 DNA reads TGTGCCAGCAGCCCGAGCCCAGGACAGTTCCCCTACAATGAGCAGTTCTTC.

This clone showed up just once. The chain combines TRBV20-1 with TRBJ2-1, with D perhaps matching TRBD2 (7 bases). Per germline, CDR1 DFQATT and CDR2 SNEGSKA (reference sequence). Trimming took off 3 bases at V and 9 bases at J, with 24 bases between the two ends. The length of the CDR3 is 16 residues. CDR3 nucleotides: TGCAGTGCTAGTTCTGGGTTAGGGGGGGCCAGGAGTGAGCAGTTCTTC. It encodes CSASSGLGGARSEQFF.

This clone is a singleton in its sample. The V and J genes are TRBV7-9 and TRBJ2-5; 7 bases fit TRBD2. V was pared by 6 bases and J by 5 bases, with 12 bases of the junction left unmatched. This CDR3 contains 15 residues. Germline CDR1 and CDR2: SEHNR and FQNEAQ (reference sequence). CDR3 sequence reads: CASRLMRGIRETQYF. The CDR3 DNA sequence: TGTGCCAGCAGGCTCATGCGGGGGATTAGGGAGACCCAGTACTTC.

The chain recombines TRBV6-5 with TRBJ1-2, with TRBD1 matching 10 bases. V lost 0 bases, J lost 4 bases, and 2 bases stayed unmatched. The CDR3 consists of 15 residues. CDR1 is MNHEY and CDR2 is SVGAGI in the germline V gene. The CDR3 bases are TGTGCCAGCAGTTACTCGACAGGGGGCAGCTATGGCTACACCTTC. Protein: CASSYSTGGSYGYTF.

The gene calls are TRBV4-2 and TRBJ2-3, with 9 bases that match TRBD2. V lost 1 base to trimming and J lost 4 bases; unmatched junction nucleotides: 3. CDR3 size: 15 residues. In germline, CDR1 is LGHNA, CDR2 YNFKEQ. The CDR3 loop is CASSQGAGGADTQYF. For the CDR3, the DNA is TGTGCCAGCAGCCAAGGAGCGGGGGGCGCAGATACGCAGTATTTT.

The sample holds one count of this clone. This rearrangement joins TRBV5-4 to TRBJ2-5; 7 bases align to TRBD2. The length of the CDR3 is 16 residues. Trimming took 4 bases from V and 3 from J; bases not matched to a gene: 12. In germline, CDR1 is SGHNT, CDR2 YYREEE (reference sequence). The CDR3 loop reads CASSDSGLAVEETQYF. The CDR3 DNA reads as TGTGCCAGCAGCGACTCTGGGCTAGCGGTAGAAGAGACCCAGTACTTC.

The chain has TRBV28 and TRBJ2-4; D perhaps matches TRBD2 (5 bases). The CDR3 length is 15 residues. In germline, CDR1 is MDHEN, CDR2 SYDVKM. V gave up 5 bases and J gave up 7 bases, with 18 bases separating them. CDR3 in amino acids: CASSPPPGSGNIQYF. The DNA for the CDR3 is TGTGCCAGCAGTCCCCCCCCGGGGAGTGGTAACATTCAGTACTTC.

The genes are TRBV4-1 and TRBJ2-6; 7 bases are shared with TRBD2. The germline gives CDR1 MGHRA, CDR2 YSYEKL. The CDR3 contains 17 residues. V was pared by 4 bases and J by 0 bases, with 6 bases of the junction left unmatched. The CDR3 is CASSRATSPSGANVLTF. DNA for the CDR3: TGCGCCAGCAGCCGGGCGACTAGCCCCTCTGGGGCCAACGTCCTGACTTTC.